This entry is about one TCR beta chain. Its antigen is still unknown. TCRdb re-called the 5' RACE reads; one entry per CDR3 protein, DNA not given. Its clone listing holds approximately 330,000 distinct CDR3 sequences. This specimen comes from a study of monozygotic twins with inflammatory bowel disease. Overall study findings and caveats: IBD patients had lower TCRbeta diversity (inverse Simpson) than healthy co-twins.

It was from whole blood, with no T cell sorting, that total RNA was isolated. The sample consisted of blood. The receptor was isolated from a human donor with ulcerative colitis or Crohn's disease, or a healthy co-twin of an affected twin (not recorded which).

Here the CDR3 reads CASSLVAGQINEKLFF. J is TRBJ1-4 and V is TRBV7-2. The germline gives CDR1 SGHTA, CDR2 FQGNSA. The CDR3 sequence is 16 residues long. The variable domain in full, completed from reference TRBV7-2 and TRBJ1-4, reads GAGVSQSPSNKVTEKGKDVELRCDPISGHTALYWYRQSLGQGLEFLIYFQGNSAPDKSGLPSDRFSAERTGGSVSTLTIQRTQQEDSAVYLCASSLVAGQINEKLFFGSGTQLSVL.